A single sample gave rise to the 20 T cell receptor beta chains below, sequenced in a study of regulatory T cells in long-lasting Graves disease (dated by TCRdb to the early 2020s). The method behind the library was multiplex PCR. TCRdb lists the instrument as Illumina HiSeq 4000. iRepertoire HTBI primers and Arm-PCR amplification of CDR3 regions were used to construct TCR beta libraries. TCRdb passed the public sequencing reads through fastp at Q25 and MiXCR, retaining productive beta sequences. Rows matching on CDR3 protein sequence are summarized as one entry with the most common DNA and genes. A total of 350,000 to 450,000 distinct CDR3 sequences appear in this sample, 16% of them only once. The ten largest clones take up approximately 30% of the sample. What the time point label conveys for this sample: newly diagnosed GD, antithyroid drugs for less than 3 months. RNA was extracted from PBMCs in TRIzol for both TCR sequencing and RNA sequencing.

The data were also submitted as part of a second study, on T cells in Graves' hyperthyroidism and ophthalmopathy.

The specimen comprised peripheral blood mononuclear cells (PBMCs), sampled at new diagnosis, from a patient treated with antithyroid drugs. The receptor source for this set is a man aged 40-49 years with Graves disease. Donor details come from another sample of the same person, matched by shared clones.

This clonotype showed up many times. The rearrangement uses TRBV7-2 and TRBJ1-3; D unresolved. The CDR3 totals 14 residues. The germline gives CDR1 SGHTA, CDR2 FQGNSA. The ends were cut back, 2 bases at V and 2 bases at J, with 7 bases in the middle. The CDR3 region is CASSLSTAGNTIYF. The CDR3 DNA reads as TGTGCCAGCAGCTTATCCACTGCTGGAAACACCATATATTTT.

This clonotype has ten or more counts. This rearrangement joins TRBV11-3 to TRBJ2-3; D unclear. The CDR3 length is 13 residues. The V and J ends lost 3 bases and 4 bases respectively, with 8 bases between them. CDR1 SGHNT and CDR2 YENEEA come from the germline V gene. The CDR3 nucleotides read TGTGCCAGCAGCTTGCTCAAGGCAGATACGCAGTATTTT. This gives the protein CASSLLKADTQYF.

The CDR3 DNA sequence: TGTGCCAGCAGCCCCACCCCGGCCAGGGCCTACGAGCAGTACTTC. Translation gives CASSPTPARAYEQYF. The V gene is TRBV11-2, the J gene TRBJ2-7; possibly TRBD1 for D (5 bases). There are 15 residues in the CDR3. Germline V gives CDR1 SGHAT, CDR2 FQNNGV. V lost 5 bases and J lost 2, with 16 bases in between.

This clonotype was found a few times. The chain is built from TRBV20-1 and TRBJ2-3; D is uncertain. Trimming took off 2 bases at V and 5 bases at J, with 20 bases between the two ends. The CDR3 is 16 residues long. Germline V CDR1 and CDR2: DFQATT, SNEGSKA (reference sequence). CDR3 amino acids: CSARNSGQFLGDTQYF. In DNA, the CDR3 is TGCAGTGCTAGAAACTCGGGCCAGTTTCTGGGAGATACGCAGTATTTT.

This clonotype was found many times. DNA of the CDR3: TGTGCCAGCAGTTTAAGGCGGCTCGGGAACACTGAAGCTTTCTTT. Residues: CASSLRRLGNTEAFF. The chain employs TRBV12-3 or TRBV12-4 and TRBJ1-1; D gene ambiguous. The CDR3 is 15 residues long. V dropped 2 bases and J dropped 1 base, with 11 bases sitting between them.

This clonotype was seen at least ten times. The chain employs TRBV6-1 and TRBJ1-5; the D is unclear. Germline CDR1 and CDR2: MNHNS and SASEGT. Trimming shortened V by 6 bases and J by 6 bases, and 6 bases separated the two germline ends. The CDR3 is made up of 11 amino acids. In DNA, the CDR3 is TGTGCCAGCAGCGAGGGTCAGCCCCAGCATTTT. This encodes CASSEGQPQHF.

This clonotype was counted only a few times. The CDR3 protein is CASSQELVRQGSTGELFF. DNA for the CDR3: TGTGCCAGCAGCCAAGAGTTGGTCAGACAGGGGAGCACCGGGGAGCTGTTTTTT. This rearrangement joins TRBV4-2 to TRBJ2-2, with 8 bases aligning to TRBD1. The germline V gene has CDR1 LGHNA and CDR2 YNFKEQ. Trimming cost V 0 bases and J 4 bases; bases outside gene matches: 10. The CDR3 length is 18 residues.

This clonotype was seen only a few times. The rearrangement links TRBV12-3 or TRBV12-4 to TRBJ1-2; the D is unclear. V dropped 3 bases and J dropped 7 bases, with 12 bases sitting between them. The CDR3 consists of 13 residues. DNA of the CDR3: TGTGCCAGCAGTTTTGGGCAGCGGCGTGGCTACACCTTC. As protein: CASSFGQRRGYTF.

This clonotype was observed many times. The gene calls are TRBV2 and TRBJ2-1; 10 bases are a match to TRBD2. Per germline, CDR1 SNHLY and CDR2 FYNNEI. The junction had 7 bases not matched to a gene; V was cut back by 3 bases and J by 5 bases. The CDR3 is 16 amino acids. Here the CDR3 reads CASSDDLLAGDNEQFF. The CDR3 DNA follows: TGTGCCAGCAGTGATGATCTCCTAGCGGGGGACAATGAGCAGTTCTTC. The variable domain in full, completed from reference TRBV2 and TRBJ2-1, reads EPEVTQTPSHQVTQMGQEVILRCVPISNHLYFYWYRQILGQKVEFLVSFYNNEISEKSEIFDDQFSVERPDGSNFTLKIRSTKLEDSAMYFCASSDDLLAGDNEQFFGPGTRLTVL.

This clonotype showed up many times. V gene TRBV10-3 combines with J gene TRBJ2-2; 15 bases are shared with TRBD2. The CDR3 has 19 amino acids. V was clipped by 4 bases and J by 0 bases; unmatched bases: 6. The germline CDR1 and CDR2 sequences are ENHRY and SYGVKD. The chain's CDR3 is CAISGTGTSGGTNTGELFF. CDR3 coding DNA: TGTGCCATCAGTGGGACCGGGACTAGCGGGGGGACGAACACCGGGGAGCTGTTTTTT.

In its sample, this clonotype was seen many times. The chain joins TRBV20-1 to TRBJ2-5; D call uncertain. This CDR3 is 14 amino acids long. Germline loops: CDR1 DFQATT, CDR2 SNEGSKA (reference sequence). The germline V and J ends were trimmed by 0 bases and 5 bases, with 13 bases remaining between them. CDR3 DNA: TGCAGTGCTAGAGATCCGGTCTTCCCCGAGACCCAGTACTTC. Protein: CSARDPVFPETQYF.

This clonotype was detected ten times or more. The J gene is TRBJ2-7, the V gene TRBV18; 10 bases line up with TRBD1. The CDR3 contains 15 residues. Trimming cost V 1 base and J 5 bases; bases outside gene matches: 5. Germline V CDR1 and CDR2: KGHSH, LQKENI. The CDR3 region has the DNA TGTGCCAGCTCACCACGAACCGGGACAGGGGACGAGCAGTACTTC. Residues: CASSPRTGTGDEQYF.

A note on this clonotype: A much larger clone differs by one base, so this may be a read error. In DNA form, the CDR3 reads TGTGCCAGCTCACCGCGACTAGCGGGGGAGACGTACCAAGAGACCCAGTGCTTC. It encodes CASSPRLAGETYQETQCF. The chain has TRBV18 and TRBJ2-5, with TRBD2 identical over 12 bases. Looked up from germline, CDR1 is KGHSH and CDR2 is LQKENI. This CDR3 has 18 residues.

As DNA, the CDR3 is TGTGCCAGCAGCACCCGACCGGAGAGCACTGAAGCTTTCTTT. As protein: CASSTRPESTEAFF. The chain links TRBV7-2 to TRBJ1-1; no reliable D call. V was cut by 5 bases and J by 4 bases, with 14 bases left in between. CDR3 length: 14 residues. Germline V gene sequence: CDR1 SGHTA, CDR2 FQGNSA.

This sequence joins TRBV9 and TRBJ2-3, with TRBD2 matching over 9 bases. V dropped 0 bases and J dropped 2; count of bases not matched to a gene: 7. CDR3 length: 17 residues. Per germline, CDR1 SGDLS and CDR2 YYNGEE. Here the CDR3 reads CASSVEASGEYTDTQYF. The DNA for the CDR3 is TGTGCCAGCAGCGTAGAGGCTAGCGGGGAGTACACAGATACGCAGTATTTT.

The V gene is TRBV27, the J gene TRBJ2-5; the D is unclear. The V end was cut by 4 bases, the J end by 5 bases, with 20 bases between. This CDR3 spans 16 amino acids. The germline V gene has CDR1 MNHEY and CDR2 SMNVEV (reference sequence). The DNA of the CDR3 is TGTGCCAGCAGTTCACAAACCCAGGTTGACGGGGAGACCCAGTACTTC. It specifies CASSSQTQVDGETQYF.

This clonotype was detected ten times or more. This chain connects TRBV9 to TRBJ2-1; the D gene is possibly TRBD2 (7 bases). CDR3 size: 16 residues. Germline values: CDR1 SGDLS, CDR2 YYNGEE. Trimming took off 4 bases at V and 0 bases at J, with 14 bases between the two ends. The CDR3 sequence is CASSPKGGDSYNEQFF. CDR3 in DNA: TGTGCCAGCAGCCCCAAGGGGGGGGACTCCTACAATGAGCAGTTCTTC.

This clonotype was seen ten or more times. The chain has TRBV2 and TRBJ2-7; no clear D gene. The CDR3 is 11 amino acids. V shed 7 bases and J shed 4 bases, with 8 bases lying between them. The V gene's germline CDR1 is SNHLY and CDR2 FYNNEI. CDR3 bases: TGTGCCAGCACCCGAGAATACGAGCAGTACTTC. Amino acids: CASTREYEQYF.

The chain has TRBV20-1 and TRBJ1-2; D uncertain. V lost 5 bases and J lost 0, with 13 bases in between. This CDR3 is 14 amino acids long. In germline, CDR1 is DFQATT, CDR2 SNEGSKA (reference sequence). The CDR3 is CSASLTASNYGYTF. The DNA for the CDR3 is TGCAGTGCTTCGCTAACAGCCTCTAACTATGGCTACACCTTC.

This clonotype was detected many times. The rearrangement links TRBV2 to TRBJ1-5; a weak D match, TRBD1 (5 bases). Per germline, CDR1 SNHLY and CDR2 FYNNEI. This CDR3 region has 15 residues. V lost 4 bases, J lost 3 bases, and 13 bases lay in between. The CDR3 coding sequence is TGTGCCAGCAGTGGGAAACAAGGACACAATCAGCCCCAGCATTTT. It encodes CASSGKQGHNQPQHF.